This T cell receptor (beta chain) derives from a study of T cell repertoires in cytomegalovirus infection. V lost 4 bases to trimming and J lost 10 bases; unmatched junction nucleotides: 7. This CDR3 comprises 12 residues. Germline CDR1 reads SGDLS; CDR2 reads YYNGEE. One entry per CDR3 protein results from TCRdb running MiXCR on the reads. The sample lists roughly 600,000 distinct CDR3 sequences; more than 20% were seen once. The TCR originated in a human donor in good health (CMV status not recorded). Some clones in this sample may be carry-over from other donors' samples. The rearrangement uses TRBV9 and TRBJ2-5; 7 nucleotides match TRBD2. The sample comprised CD8+ T cells from PBMCs. Written as DNA, the CDR3 is TGTGCCAGCAGCCTGGACGGGAGGAACCAGTACTTC. Amino acids: CASSLDGRNQYF.